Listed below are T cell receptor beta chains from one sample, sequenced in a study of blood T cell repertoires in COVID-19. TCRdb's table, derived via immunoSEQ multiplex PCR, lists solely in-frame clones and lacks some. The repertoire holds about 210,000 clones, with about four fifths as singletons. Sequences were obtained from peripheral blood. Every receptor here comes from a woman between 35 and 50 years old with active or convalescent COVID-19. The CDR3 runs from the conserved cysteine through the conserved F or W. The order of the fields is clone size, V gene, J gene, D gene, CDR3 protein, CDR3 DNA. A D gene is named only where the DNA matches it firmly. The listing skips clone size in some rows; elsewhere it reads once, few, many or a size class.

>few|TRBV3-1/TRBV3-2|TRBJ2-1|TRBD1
CASSQTRDSTYNEQFF
TGTGCCAGCAGCCAAACCCGGGACAGCACGTACAATGAGCAGTTCTTC
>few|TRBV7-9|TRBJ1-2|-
CASSNPGIMGGYTF
TGTGCCAGCAGCAATCCGGGGATTATGGGGGGCTACACCTTC
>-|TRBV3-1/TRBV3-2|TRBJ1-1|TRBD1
CASSQAQGARTEAFF
TGTGCCAGCAGCCAAGCCCAGGGGGCGAGGACTGAAGCTTTCTTT
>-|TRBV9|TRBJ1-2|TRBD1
CASSDPGQGLGYGYTF
TGTGCCAGCAGCGACCCCGGACAGGGGCTTGGCTATGGCTACACCTTC
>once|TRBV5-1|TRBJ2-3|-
CASSLELRGTGTDTQYF
TGCGCCAGCAGCTTGGAATTGCGGGGTACCGGCACAGATACGCAGTATTTT
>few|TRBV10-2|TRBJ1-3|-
CASSTTFGTSGNTIYF
TGCGCCAGCAGTACCACCTTTGGGACATCTGGAAACACCATATATTTT
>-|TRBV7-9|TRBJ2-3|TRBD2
CASSPKRGDFTDTQYF
TGTGCCAGCAGCCCCAAGCGGGGGGACTTCACAGATACGCAGTATTTT
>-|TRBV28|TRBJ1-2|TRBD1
CASSLGQGPSVDYGYTF
TGTGCCAGCAGTCTGGGACAGGGTCCTAGTGTGGACTATGGCTACACCTTC
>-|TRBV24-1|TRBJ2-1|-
CATSDSLGGSYNEQFF
TGTGCCACCAGTGATTCCCTCGGAGGCTCCTACAATGAGCAGTTCTTC
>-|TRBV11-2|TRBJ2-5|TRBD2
CASSSLGLAGGLEETQYF
TGTGCCAGCAGCTCCCTTGGACTAGCGGGAGGGCTTGAGGAGACCCAGTACTTC
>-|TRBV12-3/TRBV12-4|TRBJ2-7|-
CASSLEPGYEQYF
TGTGCCAGCAGTTTAGAGCCGGGTTACGAGCAGTACTTC
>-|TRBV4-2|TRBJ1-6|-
CASSLERGGSVLNSPLHF
TGTGCCAGCAGCCTAGAAAGGGGGGGCTCGGTCTTGAATTCACCCCTCCACTTT
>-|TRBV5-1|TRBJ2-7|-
CASSFGPGPTRAYEQYF
-
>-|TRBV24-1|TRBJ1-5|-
CATSDSNSQPQHF
TGTGCCACCAGTGATTCGAACAGTCAGCCCCAGCATTTT
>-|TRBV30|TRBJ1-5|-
CAWSVGTTNNQPQHF
TGTGCCTGGAGTGTAGGGACTACAAACAATCAGCCCCAGCATTTT
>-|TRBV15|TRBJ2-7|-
CATSRDQQGYEQYF
TGTGCCACCAGCAGAGATCAACAGGGCTACGAGCAGTACTTC
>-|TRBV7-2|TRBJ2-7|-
CASSLSAGYEQYF
TGTGCCAGCAGCTTAAGTGCAGGGTACGAGCAGTACTTC
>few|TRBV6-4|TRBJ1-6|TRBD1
CASSGDRDNSPLHF
TGTGCCAGCAGTGGGGACAGGGATAATTCACCCCTCCACTTT
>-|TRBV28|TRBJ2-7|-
CASSLSGVYEQYF
TGTGCCAGCAGTTTATCTGGAGTCTACGAGCAGTACTTC
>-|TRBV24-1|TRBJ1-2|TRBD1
CATSASGGNYGYTF
TGTGCCACCAGTGCCTCAGGGGGGAACTATGGCTACACCTTC
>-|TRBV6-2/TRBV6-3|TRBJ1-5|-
CASSGTGSKNQPQHF
TGTGCCAGCAGCGGTACAGGGAGTAAGAATCAGCCCCAGCATTTT
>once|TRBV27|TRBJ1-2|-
CASSLSWSKGRMDGYTF
TGTGCCAGCAGTTTATCGTGGTCGAAGGGGAGGATGGATGGCTACACCTTC
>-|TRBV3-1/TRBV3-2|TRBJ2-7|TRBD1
CASSQGRWDRAHF
TGTGCCAGCAGCCAAGGAAGGTGGGACAGGGCTCACTTC